The rows below give T cell receptor beta chains drawn from one sample of a study of blood T cell repertoires in COVID-19. Profiled with immunoSEQ multiplex PCR; TCRdb holds only in-frame clones, not every one. The data show about 260,000 clones, about nine tenths seen once. The sample was peripheral blood. These receptor sequences come from a woman aged 45 to 65 who had recovered from COVID-19. Each CDR3 is given with its conserved first and last residue. D genes are given only for firm matches. Size values are once, few and many counts, or a class for expanded clones, and some rows have none.

CDR3	DNA	D	V	J	size
CASSKTGAGNTIYF	TGCGCCAGCAGCAAGACAGGGGCTGGAAACACCATATATTTT	TRBD1	TRBV5-1	TRBJ1-3	NA
CAWSVLGGGQPQHF	TGTGCCTGGAGTGTATTGGGGGGTGGTCAGCCCCAGCATTTT	NA	TRBV30	TRBJ1-5	NA
CVSSLAQRGRTGELFF	TGCGTCAGCAGCTTGGCCCAGCGGGGACGTACCGGGGAGCTGTTTTTT	TRBD2	TRBV5-1	TRBJ2-2	NA
CASSQVYGVRNTEAFF	TGCGCCAGCAGCCAAGTATACGGGGTTAGGAACACTGAAGCTTTCTTT	NA	TRBV4-3	TRBJ1-1	NA
CASQGGTDTQYF	TGTGCCTCCCAGGGGGGCACAGATACGCAGTATTTT	TRBD1	TRBV13	TRBJ2-3	NA
CASSLRQGGYEQYF	TGTGCCAGCAGTTTGAGGCAGGGTGGATACGAGCAGTACTTC	NA	TRBV28	TRBJ2-7	NA
CASSVEQGPAEAFF	TGTGCCAGCAGCGTAGAACAGGGGCCGGCTGAAGCTTTCTTT	TRBD1	TRBV9	TRBJ1-1	NA
CASRRARGGAQETQYF	TGTGCCAGCAGGCGGGCAAGGGGGGGGGCTCAAGAGACCCAGTACTTC	NA	TRBV2	TRBJ2-5	NA
CASRVRGPKYGYTF	TGTGCCAGCAGGGTGCGGGGTCCGAAATATGGCTACACCTTC	NA	TRBV6-5	TRBJ1-2	NA
CASSLPVNTEAFF	TGTGCCAGCAGTTTACCCGTGAACACTGAAGCTTTCTTT	NA	TRBV27	TRBJ1-1	NA
CASSLVQGARGYTF	TGTGCCAGCAGCTTAGTGCAGGGGGCTAGAGGCTACACCTTC	TRBD1	TRBV7-2	TRBJ1-2	once
CASSSQGLGYEQYF	TGTGCCAGCAGTTCCCAGGGCCTCGGATACGAGCAGTACTTC	NA	TRBV27	TRBJ2-7	few
CASSTVLGLVQETQYF	TGTGCCAGTAGTACAGTCCTCGGACTAGTACAAGAGACCCAGTACTTC	TRBD2	TRBV19	TRBJ2-5	NA
CAISRDREGYTF	TGTGCCATCAGCCGCGACAGGGAAGGCTACACCTTC	TRBD1	TRBV10-3	TRBJ1-2	NA
CASSPIPGLAGQETQYF	TGTGCTAGCAGCCCTATCCCGGGACTAGCGGGACAAGAGACCCAGTACTTC	TRBD2	TRBV7-7	TRBJ2-5	NA
CASSEARFYSNQPQHF	TGTGCCAGCAGTGAAGCCAGATTTTATAGCAATCAGCCCCAGCATTTT	NA	TRBV6-1	TRBJ1-5	NA
CASSLRGHRAYEQYF	TGTGCCAGCAGTCTTAGGGGGCACAGGGCCTACGAGCAGTACTTC	TRBD1	TRBV7-2	TRBJ2-7	few